Ten or more counts support the clone carrying this TCR beta chain. The antigen remains unidentified. MiXCR, applied by TCRdb to the 5' RACE reads, yields one record per CDR3 protein. Among 25,000 to 35,000 distinct CDR3 sequences listed, 5% to 5.5% were seen once. This CDR3 has 12 residues. Looked up from germline, CDR1 is DFQATT and CDR2 is SNEGSKA (reference sequence). V dropped 3 bases and J dropped 10; count of bases not matched to a gene: 6. The time point was: blood at routine non-recurrence follow-up after resection. The data are from a study of spatial heterogeneity in lung cancer. Points from the study as a whole: Among blood samples, ubiquitous expanded tumor TCRs appeared more at resection than at follow-up.

The gene calls are TRBV20-1 and TRBJ1-1; 9 nucleotides agree with TRBD1. The receptor's source is a female donor with early-stage non-small cell lung cancer. The sample consisted of PBMCs, taken at follow-up. CDR3 sequence reads: CSARGPGQGAFF. As DNA, the CDR3 is TGCAGTGCTAGGGGACCGGGACAGGGAGCTTTCTTT.